This T cell receptor beta chain comes out of a study of T cell repertoires in cytomegalovirus infection. V shed 4 bases and J 4 bases; nucleotides not matched to a gene: 15. Germline CDR1 is MNHNY and CDR2 is SVGAGI (reference sequence). There are 18 residues in the CDR3. Each CDR3 protein is one row after TCRdb ran MiXCR on the reads. The sample has hundreds of thousands of distinct CDR3 sequences, around 31% seen once. Concerning this clonotype: As yet, its antigen is unknown.

V gene TRBV6-6 combines with J gene TRBJ2-1; TRBD2 matches 8 bases. The sample here was cultured CD8+ T cells from PBMCs, taken from culture after CMV antigen stimulation. The sequence came from a human donor in good health (CMV status not recorded). Some clones in this sample may be carry-over from other donors' samples. DNA of the CDR3: TGTGCCAGCAGTTCCATTGACGGGGAGCGGGGGAAATACAATGAGCAGTTCTTC. It translates to CASSSIDGERGKYNEQFF.